These 16 T cell receptor beta chains were all obtained from the same sample, sequenced in a study of T cell repertoires in cytomegalovirus infection. TCRdb processed the reads anew with MiXCR; each CDR3 protein has one entry. This table holds 84,000 or so distinct CDR3 sequences, about 44% found once. Antigens for these TCRs are unknown. The starting material was CD8+ T cells from cultured PBMCs, obtained from culture after CMV antigen stimulation. The receptor set was obtained from a human donor in good health (CMV status not recorded). Some clones in this sample may be carry-over from other donors' samples.

The chain joins TRBV6-6 to TRBJ2-5; TRBD1 or TRBD2 may be the D gene (6 bases each). This CDR3 spans 17 amino acids. V was shortened by 0 bases and J by 4 bases, with 18 bases between the two germline ends. The germline CDR1 and CDR2 sequences are MNHNY and SVGAGI (reference sequence). CDR3 DNA sequence: TGTGCCAGCAGTTACTCGAGTAAAGGGGGGCGCACAGAGACCCAGTACTTC. Encoded protein: CASSYSSKGGRTETQYF.

Only a few counts were recorded for this clonotype. The chain recombines TRBV7-9 with TRBJ2-1, with 12 nucleotides matching TRBD2. The V segment lost 5 bases and the J segment 1 base; nucleotides outside the gene matches: 15. Per germline, CDR1 SEHNR and CDR2 FQNEAQ (reference sequence). The CDR3 contains 20 residues. In DNA form, the CDR3 reads TGTGCCAGCAGCGTAAGGCAGTTCCTGACTAGCGGGAGTTCCTACAATGAGCAGTTCTTC. It is translated as CASSVRQFLTSGSSYNEQFF.

This clonotype has only a few counts. This chain joins TRBV18 and TRBJ2-7; D is undetermined. Between the trimmed V and J ends, which lost 4 bases and 5 bases, there was a span of 9 bases. The CDR3 is 12 amino acids. In germline, CDR1 is KGHSH, CDR2 LQKENI. The CDR3: CASSRSRDEQYF. CDR3 DNA sequence: TGTGCCAGCTCACGGTCCCGGGACGAGCAGTACTTC.

This sequence joins TRBV5-1 and TRBJ2-5, with D possibly being TRBD2 (6 bases). Germline CDR1 is SGHRS and CDR2 is YFSETQ. The CDR3 runs to 13 residues. V dropped 4 bases and J dropped 5 bases, with 12 bases sitting between them. CDR3 protein: CASSGSSVETQYF. CDR3 sequence (DNA): TGCGCCAGCAGCGGATCTAGCGTGGAGACCCAGTACTTC.

As regards this clonotype: The germline gene is not matched at one end of the junction; a read error may be the cause. The chain has TRBV14 and TRBJ1-2, with 7 bases lining up with TRBD1. Germline V lookup: CDR1 SGHDN, CDR2 FVKESK. The CDR3 is made up of 15 amino acids. This chain's CDR3 is CASSPSDRVVYDYTF. The CDR3 coding sequence is TGTGCCAGCAGCCCAAGCGACAGGGTGGTTTATGACTACACCTTC.

Of note for this clonotype: The junction differs from germline at one of its ends, possibly a read error. This rearrangement joins TRBV6-2 or TRBV6-3 to TRBJ2-1, with TRBD1 matching over 7 bases. Germline values: CDR1 MNHEY, CDR2 SVGEGT. This CDR3 has 16 residues. The CDR3 bases are TGTGCCAGCAGTGCCTGGACAGGACGGTCAGGCAATAAGCAGTTCTTC. This codes for CASSAWTGRSGNKQFF.

V and J are TRBV4-1 and TRBJ1-1, with a possible D match to TRBD1 (5 bases). This CDR3 contains 15 residues. Germline CDR1 reads MGHRA; CDR2 reads YSYEKL. The ends were cut back, 4 bases at V and 3 bases at J, with 15 bases in the middle. The CDR3 DNA sequence: TGCGCCAGCAGCCTGGGGGGAAGGGGCGACACTGAAGCTTTCTTT. It codes for CASSLGGRGDTEAFF.

J is TRBJ1-6 and V is TRBV7-2; tentative D call: TRBD1 (5 bases). The CDR3 covers 14 residues. In germline, CDR1 is SGHTA, CDR2 FQGNSA. Trimming stripped 5 bases from V and 9 bases from J, with 14 bases between. CDR3 residues: CASSPDGGGSPLHF. The CDR3, as DNA: TGTGCCAGCAGCCCAGACGGGGGTGGTTCACCCCTCCACTTT.

This clonotype was seen only a few times. V gene TRBV27 combines with J gene TRBJ1-3; D might be TRBD1 (5 bases). CDR1 is MNHEY, CDR2 SMNVEV, per germline (reference sequence). The CDR3 has 15 amino acids. V was trimmed by 6 bases and J by 0 bases, leaving 12 bases between them. CDR3 DNA: TGTGCCAGCAGCCTGGGACGGAGCTCTGGAAACACCATATATTTT. This gives the protein CASSLGRSSGNTIYF.

This clonotype occurred a few times. The chain combines TRBV7-6 with TRBJ2-1; D is uncertain. The germline CDR1 and CDR2 sequences are SGHVS and FNYEAQ. V lost 5 bases, J lost 8 bases, and 16 bases lay in between. CDR3 length: 14 residues. CDR3: CASSRLVERYEQFF. CDR3 sequence (DNA): TGTGCCAGCAGCCGCCTAGTCGAGAGATATGAGCAGTTCTTC.

Notes on this clonotype: A junction boundary mismatches the germline segment, possibly from a read error. The chain employs TRBV7-2 and TRBJ1-1; D gene ambiguous. CDR3 length: 16 amino acids. Germline CDR1 is SGHTA and CDR2 is FQGNSA. Here the CDR3 reads CASSLDSMGSNTEAFF. In DNA, the CDR3 is TGTGCTAGCAGCTTAGATTCGATGGGCTCGAACACTGAAGCTTTCTTT.

For the CDR3, the DNA is TGTGCCAGCAGACCAAACATGGGGCTGAGGACCCAGTACTTC. It encodes CASRPNMGLRTQYF. The V call is TRBV27, the J call TRBJ2-5; TRBD1 might be the D (5 bases). Germline V gene sequence: CDR1 MNHEY, CDR2 SMNVEV (reference sequence). The CDR3 totals 14 residues. V was trimmed by 6 bases and J by 7 bases, leaving 18 bases between them.

The rearrangement links TRBV28 to TRBJ2-7, with D perhaps TRBD2 (5 bases). The CDR3 sequence is 14 residues long. The V gene's germline CDR1 is MDHEN and CDR2 SYDVKM. The CDR3 coding sequence is TGTGCCCGCACTCCCACCCAACTAGACTACGAGCCGTACGTC. The encoded protein is CARTPTQLDYEPYV.

The chain uses TRBV7-3 and TRBJ2-3, with D possibly TRBD1 on 6 matching bases. CDR1 is SGHTA, CDR2 FQGTGA, per germline. Trimming took 3 bases from V and 4 from J, leaving 17 bases between them. The CDR3 sequence is 16 residues long. In DNA form, the CDR3 reads TGTGCCAGCAGCTTCGTGGGGCAGGGGTTGGCAGATACGCAGTATTTT. Translated: CASSFVGQGLADTQYF.

The rearrangement links TRBV19 to TRBJ1-5; no definite D call. CDR3 size: 13 residues. Trimming pared 3 bases from V and 5 bases from J, leaving 8 bases between. Germline V lookup: CDR1 LNHDA, CDR2 SQIVND (reference sequence). CDR3 coding DNA: TGTGCCAGTAGTATCTCTCCAGATCAGCCCCAGCATTTT. It codes for CASSISPDQPQHF.

The chain is built from TRBV11-3 and TRBJ2-2; possible D gene TRBD2, 6 bases. The germline gives CDR1 SGHNT, CDR2 YENEEA. V shed 5 bases and J shed 5 bases, with 18 bases lying between them. This CDR3 region has 16 residues. CDR3 coding DNA: TGTGCCAGCAGCGCGGCTCGGGGACTCGGAACCGGGGAGCTGTTTTTT. It is translated as CASSAARGLGTGELFF.